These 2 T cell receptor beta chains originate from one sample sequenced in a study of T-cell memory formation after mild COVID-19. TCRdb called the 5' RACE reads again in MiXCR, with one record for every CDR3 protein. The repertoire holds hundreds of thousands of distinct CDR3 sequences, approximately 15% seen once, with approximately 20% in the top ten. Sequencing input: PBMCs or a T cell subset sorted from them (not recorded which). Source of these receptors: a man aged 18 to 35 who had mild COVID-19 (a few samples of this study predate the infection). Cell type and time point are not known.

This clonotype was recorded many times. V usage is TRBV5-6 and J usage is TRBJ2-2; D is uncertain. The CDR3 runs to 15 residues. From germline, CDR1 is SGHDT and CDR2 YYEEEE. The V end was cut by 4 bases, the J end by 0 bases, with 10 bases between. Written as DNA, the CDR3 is TGTGCCAGCAGCCCCTTGGGTGCGAACACCGGGGAGCTGTTTTTT. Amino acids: CASSPLGANTGELFF. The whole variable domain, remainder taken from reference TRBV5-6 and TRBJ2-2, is DAGVTQSPTHLIKTRGQQVTLRCSPKSGHDTVSWYQQALGQGPQFIFQYYEEEERQRGNFPDRFSGHQFPNYSSELNVNALLLGDSALYLCASSPLGANTGELFFGEGSRLTVL.

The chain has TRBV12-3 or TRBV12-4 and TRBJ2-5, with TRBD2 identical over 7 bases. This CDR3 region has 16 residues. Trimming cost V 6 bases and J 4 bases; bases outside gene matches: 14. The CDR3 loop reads CASSHPAGVLGETQYF. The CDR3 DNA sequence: TGTGCCAGCAGCCACCCTGCGGGGGTTCTCGGAGAGACCCAGTACTTC.